One and the same sample provided the 28 T cell receptor beta chains below, sequenced in a study of blood T cell repertoires in COVID-19. Clones were sequenced by immunoSEQ multiplex PCR, and TCRdb holds only the in-frame ones, with some missing. Altogether about 480,000 clones are present, around 89% being singletons, with the ten largest covering approximately 1.8%. Material: PBMCs or T cells enriched from blood (not recorded which). The source of these receptors is a woman aged 40 to 50 who had recovered from COVID-19.

The J gene is TRBJ2-5, the V gene TRBV7-9; no reliable D call. CDR3 length equals 14 residues. V was clipped by 1 base and J by 0 bases, with 6 bases between them. Germline V lookup: CDR1 SEHNR, CDR2 FQNEAQ (reference sequence). CDR3 bases: TGTGCCAGCAGCTTAGACTCGTACCAAGAGACCCAGTACTTC. This codes for CASSLDSYQETQYF.

The chain uses TRBV18 and TRBJ1-5, with D tentatively TRBD1 (6 bases). Trimming cost V 4 bases and J 3 bases, with 7 bases left between them. Germline CDR1 is KGHSH and CDR2 is LQKENI. The CDR3 contains 13 residues. Here the CDR3 reads CASSQGDNQPQHF. The CDR3 coding sequence is TGTGCCAGCTCACAGGGGGACAATCAGCCCCAGCATTTT.

The chain has TRBV10-1 and TRBJ2-7; 7 nucleotides line up with TRBD1. Germline CDR1 is WNHNN and CDR2 is SYGVQD (reference sequence). The J segment lost 5 bases and the V segment lost 3 bases, leaving 4 bases of the junction unmatched. CDR3 length: 13 residues. The CDR3 sequence is CASSEEGADEQYF. The CDR3 region has the DNA TGCGCCAGCAGTGAAGAGGGGGCGGACGAGCAGTACTTC.

This sequence joins TRBV6-6 and TRBJ1-2; 11 nucleotides line up with TRBD1. The germline gives CDR1 MNHNY, CDR2 SVGAGI (reference sequence). CDR3 length: 15 residues. V trimming: 6 bases; J trimming: 8 bases; junction bases outside the gene matches: 11. The CDR3 loop is CASSFSDRGREGYTF. The CDR3, as DNA: TGTGCCAGCAGCTTCTCGGACAGGGGGCGAGAGGGCTACACCTTC.

The chain recombines TRBV5-1 with TRBJ1-2, with D possibly matching TRBD1 (6 bases). V was pared by 4 bases and J by 2 bases, with 15 bases between. Per germline, CDR1 SGHRS and CDR2 YFSETQ. CDR3 size: 15 residues. Here the CDR3 DNA reads TGCGCCAGCAGCAGCAAGGGGGAGATCAACTATGGCTACACCTTC. It specifies CASSSKGEINYGYTF. Variable domain in full (rest from reference TRBV5-1 and TRBJ1-2): KAGVTQTPRYLIKTRGQQVTLSCSPISGHRSVSWYQQTPGQGLQFLFEYFSETQRNKGNFPGRFSGRQFSNSRSEMNVSTLELGDSALYLCASSSKGEINYGYTFGSGTRLTVV.

The chain combines TRBV6-5 with TRBJ2-7; TRBD1 matches 8 bases. The length of the CDR3 is 14 residues. V lost 2 bases, J lost 5 bases, and 5 bases stayed unmatched. The germline gives CDR1 MNHEY, CDR2 SVGAGI. The CDR3 DNA reads as TGTGCCAGCAGTTACCGGGACAGGTCAGACGAGCAGTACTTC. It encodes CASSYRDRSDEQYF.

V and J are TRBV5-8 and TRBJ1-2; the D gene is possibly TRBD1 (6 bases). From germline, CDR1 is SGHTS and CDR2 YDEGEE. V lost 2 bases and J 8 bases, leaving 13 bases between the germline ends. This CDR3 region has 13 residues. CDR3 coding DNA: TGTGCCAGCAGCTTCTCGGGACATAACGGCTACACCTTC. It yields the protein CASSFSGHNGYTF.

The chain carries TRBV15 and TRBJ2-7, with a possible D match to TRBD2 (6 bases). Looked up from germline, CDR1 is LNHNV and CDR2 is YYDKDF (reference sequence). This CDR3 contains 15 residues. V was cut by 3 bases and J by 2 bases, with 14 bases left in between. In nucleotides, the CDR3 is TGTGCCACCAGCAGGGGACTGGGCGGGACCTACGAGCAGTACTTC. Its protein product is CATSRGLGGTYEQYF.

In this sample, this clone turned up once. The genes are TRBV7-8 and TRBJ2-7; 12 bases are shared with TRBD1. The CDR3 consists of 14 residues. V lost 4 bases to trimming and J lost 7 bases; unmatched junction nucleotides: 5. Per germline, CDR1 SGHVS and CDR2 FQNEAQ. CDR3 region: CASSSGTGGGEQYF. DNA for the CDR3: TGTGCCAGCAGCTCAGGGACAGGGGGCGGAGAGCAGTACTTC.

The V gene is TRBV7-2, the J gene TRBJ1-4; TRBD1 might be the D (6 bases). CDR1 is SGHTA and CDR2 is FQGNSA in the germline V gene. The CDR3 extends over 17 amino acids. Trimming removed 5 bases at V and 8 bases at J, with 24 bases between. CDR3 DNA sequence: TGTGCCAGCAGCCTCACTGGGGGGGGGCGCATAGGAGAAAAACTGTTTTTT. Translation: CASSLTGGGRIGEKLFF.

V gene TRBV5-1 combines with J gene TRBJ2-7; unclear D gene. The length of the CDR3 is 12 residues. Trimming cost V 3 bases and J 4 bases, with 8 bases left between them. From germline, CDR1 is SGHRS and CDR2 YFSETQ. The CDR3 DNA reads as TGCGCCAGCAGCTCACAAGATTACGAGCAGTACTTC. Protein sequence: CASSSQDYEQYF. Supplemented by reference TRBV5-1 and TRBJ2-7, the full variable domain reads KAGVTQTPRYLIKTRGQQVTLSCSPISGHRSVSWYQQTPGQGLQFLFEYFSETQRNKGNFPGRFSGRQFSNSRSEMNVSTLELGDSALYLCASSSQDYEQYFGPGTRLTVT.

The chain is built from TRBV14 and TRBJ1-2; perhaps TRBD1 as D (6 bases). This CDR3 has 16 residues. V was shortened by 2 bases and J by 4 bases, with 17 bases between the two germline ends. Germline CDR1 reads SGHDN; CDR2 reads FVKESK. The CDR3 DNA follows: TGTGCCAGCAGCCAACCCCTGGGGGCCGGAACCTATGGCTACACCTTC. Translating gives CASSQPLGAGTYGYTF.

This clone came up once. This chain joins TRBV6-2 or TRBV6-3 and TRBJ2-3; 8 nucleotides align to TRBD2. The germline V gene encodes CDR1 MNHEY and CDR2 SVGEGT. There are 18 residues in the CDR3. Trimming at V came to 2 bases and at J to 4 bases, leaving 14 bases not matched to a gene. The CDR3 region has the DNA TGTGCCAGCAGTTACAGCATGGTCGCGGGAGGACAATCAGATACGCAGTATTTT. This codes for CASSYSMVAGGQSDTQYF.

The chain combines TRBV4-3 with TRBJ1-2, with 9 bases aligning to TRBD1. J lost 2 bases, V lost 1 base, and 5 bases had no gene match. CDR1 is LGHNA, CDR2 YSLEER, per germline. The CDR3 runs to 16 residues. This CDR3 reads CASSQATGGANYGYTF. CDR3 in DNA: TGCGCCAGCAGCCAAGCCACAGGGGGCGCCAACTATGGCTACACCTTC.

The rearrangement uses TRBV30 and TRBJ2-5; TRBD2 agrees at 10 bases. V lost 0 bases to trimming and J lost 5 bases; unmatched junction nucleotides: 3. Germline V gives CDR1 GTSNPN, CDR2 SVGIG (reference sequence). The CDR3 has 14 residues. CDR3 amino acids: CAWSVAGGPETQYF. CDR3 sequence (DNA): TGTGCCTGGAGTGTAGCGGGAGGGCCCGAGACCCAGTACTTC.

This chain joins TRBV30 and TRBJ1-5; 9 bases fit TRBD1. After removal of 2 bases from V and 0 bases from J, the junction contained 11 bases not matched to a gene. The germline CDR1 and CDR2 sequences are GTSNPN and SVGIG (reference sequence). This CDR3 is 18 amino acids long. CDR3 bases: TGTGCCTGGAGTCCCGGGACAGGGCCCCGGAATAGCAATCAGCCCCAGCATTTT. Its translation is CAWSPGTGPRNSNQPQHF.

The chain uses TRBV7-2 and TRBJ2-1; the match to TRBD2 covers 7 bases. This CDR3 contains 17 residues. V lost 1 base and J lost 12; bases outside the gene matches: 18. CDR1 and CDR2 from the germline V gene are SGHTA and FQGNSA. CDR3 sequence reads: CASSLVFARGSSQGQFF. The CDR3 nucleotides read TGTGCCAGCAGCTTAGTGTTCGCTCGCGGGAGCAGCCAGGGGCAGTTCTTC.

This chain links TRBV5-1 with TRBJ2-7; 12 positions agree with TRBD2. Per germline, CDR1 SGHRS and CDR2 YFSETQ. V gave up 1 base and J gave up 4 bases; unmatched junction bases: 15. The length of the CDR3 is 19 residues. CDR3 coding DNA: TGCGCCAGCAGCTTGTTAGCCCAACGGCTAGCGGGAGGGGAGTACGAGCAGTACTTC. Protein: CASSLLAQRLAGGEYEQYF.

The chain carries TRBV7-8 and TRBJ2-5, with 13 positions matching TRBD2. CDR1 is SGHVS and CDR2 is FQNEAQ in the germline V gene. The ends lost 3 bases at V and 7 bases at J; junction bases unmatched: 5. The CDR3 consists of 15 residues. CDR3 region: CASSFPGLAGSTQYF. CDR3 nucleotides: TGTGCCAGCAGCTTTCCGGGACTAGCGGGATCGACCCAGTACTTC.

V usage is TRBV27 and J usage is TRBJ2-2; D is perhaps TRBD2 (6 bases). The CDR3 has 14 amino acids. Germline V gene data show CDR1 as MNHEY and CDR2 as SMNVEV (reference sequence). Trimming stripped 5 bases from V and 6 bases from J, with 13 bases between. Written as DNA, the CDR3 is TGTGCCAGCAGTCCTGGACTATGGGCCGGGGAGCTGTTTTTT. This sequence encodes CASSPGLWAGELFF.

The genes are TRBV21-1 and TRBJ1-2; the table gives TRBD1 as D, unverified against the DNA. TRBV21-1 is deemed a pseudogene. The CDR3 is 15 amino acids. CDR3 amino acids: CASSARDRVFYGYTF. The CDR3 nucleotides are TGTGCCAGCAGCGCCCGGGACAGAGTATTCTATGGCTACACCTTC.

The gene calls are TRBV6-5 and TRBJ1-2, with D uncertain. Germline CDR1 MNHEY, CDR2 SVGAGI. V lost 7 bases and J lost 7, with 10 bases in between. This CDR3 is 11 amino acids long. The CDR3 bases are TGTGCCAGCAATGTCGGTGGTGGCTACACCTTC. Translation: CASNVGGGYTF.

V and J are TRBV27 and TRBJ2-5; a possible D gene is TRBD1 (5 bases). Germline assignment: CDR1 MNHEY and CDR2 SMNVEV (reference sequence). The V end was cut by 5 bases, the J end by 7 bases, with 8 bases between. The CDR3 is made up of 11 amino acids. CDR3 bases: TGTGCCAGCAGTGCCCAGGGGACCCAGTACTTC. Protein sequence: CASSAQGTQYF.

This clone was recorded once. The genes are TRBV5-6 and TRBJ2-4; 7 bases line up with TRBD1. The CDR3 has 15 residues. V shed 1 base and J 2 bases; nucleotides not matched to a gene: 3. The germline V gene has CDR1 SGHDT and CDR2 YYEEEE. CDR3 in amino acids: CASSLQGQTKNIQYF. CDR3 in DNA: TGTGCCAGCAGCTTGCAGGGACAGACCAAAAACATTCAGTACTTC.

The V gene is TRBV5-8, the J gene TRBJ2-1; weak D call: TRBD2 (6 bases). V was clipped by 4 bases and J by 3 bases, with 17 bases between them. Germline assignment: CDR1 SGHTS and CDR2 YDEGEE. This CDR3 contains 16 residues. The CDR3: CASSHLRVAVYNEQFF. The CDR3 nucleotides read TGTGCCAGCAGCCACCTACGGGTAGCGGTCTACAATGAGCAGTTCTTC.

This clone was found once. This chain connects TRBV7-9 to TRBJ1-3; 8 nucleotides line up with TRBD1. In germline, CDR1 is SEHNR, CDR2 FQNEAQ (reference sequence). This CDR3 has 15 residues. After removal of 5 bases from V and 2 bases from J, the junction contained 5 bases not matched to a gene. CDR3 DNA: TGTGCCAGCAGCGCCGGACAGGGAGCTGGAAACACCATATATTTT. It translates to CASSAGQGAGNTIYF.

The chain recombines TRBV5-6 with TRBJ1-1; 10 nucleotides agree with TRBD1. V dropped 2 bases and J dropped 8; count of bases not matched to a gene: 12. This CDR3 contains 16 residues. Germline CDR1 reads SGHDT; CDR2 reads YYEEEE. This chain's CDR3 is CASSFSGTGDSTEAFF. Written as DNA, the CDR3 is TGTGCCAGCAGCTTCTCCGGGACAGGGGATAGCACCGAAGCTTTCTTT. Full variable domain (rest looked up from reference TRBV5-6 and TRBJ1-1): DAGVTQSPTHLIKTRGQQVTLRCSPKSGHDTVSWYQQALGQGPQFIFQYYEEEERQRGNFPDRFSGHQFPNYSSELNVNALLLGDSALYLCASSFSGTGDSTEAFFGQGTRLTVV.

This chain links TRBV5-1 with TRBJ1-1, with 7 bases aligning to TRBD1. From germline, CDR1 is SGHRS and CDR2 YFSETQ. V dropped 2 bases and J dropped 5; count of bases not matched to a gene: 6. The CDR3 sequence is 14 residues long. The CDR3 DNA reads TGCGCCAGCAGCTTTGCCGGGACAGCAACTGAAGCTTTCTTT. It codes for CASSFAGTATEAFF.